The rows below give T cell receptor beta chains drawn from one sample of a study of response to subunit inactivated influenza vaccine. TCRdb reanalysed the RT-PCR reads using MiXCR and keeps one entry per CDR3 protein. The sample consists of approximately 500,000 distinct CDR3 sequences, 10% to 15% of them appearing once. Sequences were derived from PBMCs from blood, sampled about 6 weeks after vaccination. These receptors were taken from a middle-aged man who received an inactivated influenza vaccine. CDR3s include the opening cysteine and the closing phenylalanine or tryptophan. D genes are given only for firm matches. Clone size is given for some rows only: seen once, a few or many times, or a class if the clone is expanded.

V	J	D	size	CDR3	DNA
TRBV20-1	TRBJ2-1	NA	NA	CSAETPLPESYNEQFF	TGCAGTGCCGAGACGCCCCTACCGGAATCCTACAATGAGCAGTTCTTC
TRBV12-3/TRBV12-4	TRBJ2-5	TRBD1	few	CASRTTGAGETQYF	TGTGCCAGCAGAACGACAGGGGCCGGGGAGACCCAGTACTTC
TRBV4-3	TRBJ1-1	NA	few	CASKRHREVGTEAFF	TGCGCCAGCAAACGACACAGGGAAGTCGGCACTGAAGCTTTCTTT
TRBV12-3/TRBV12-4	TRBJ2-2	NA	few	CASKIGTPNTGELFF	TGTGCCAGCAAGATCGGGACCCCTAACACCGGGGAGCTGTTTTTT
TRBV20-1	TRBJ1-1	NA	NA	CSASRSGLSTEAFF	TGCAGTGCTAGCCGCAGTGGGTTGTCGACTGAAGCTTTCTTT
TRBV5-6	TRBJ2-2	NA	many	CASSTGGTVNTGELFF	TGTGCCAGCAGCACCGGAGGGACAGTCAACACCGGGGAGCTGTTTTTT
TRBV20-1	TRBJ1-5	NA	NA	CSAHRDSNQPQHF	TGCAGTGCTCACAGGGATAGCAATCAGCCCCAGCATTTT
TRBV20-1	TRBJ2-7	TRBD1	many	CSASFGTGAYEQYF	TGCAGTGCTAGCTTCGGGACAGGGGCCTACGAGCAGTACTTC
TRBV10-1	TRBJ2-6	TRBD1	NA	CASSQGWGANVLTF	TGCGCCAGCTCACAGGGGTGGGGGGCCAACGTCCTGACTTTC
TRBV11-1	TRBJ2-1	TRBD2	NA	CASSLVASGGRNEQFF	TGTGCCAGCAGCTTAGTGGCTAGCGGGGGGAGGAATGAGCAGTTCTTC
TRBV12-3/TRBV12-4	TRBJ1-4	NA	NA	CASSLHRDEKLFF	TGTGCCAGCAGTTTACACAGGGATGAAAAACTGTTTTTT
TRBV9	TRBJ2-5	TRBD2	NA	CASSISAGLQETQYF	TGTGCCAGCAGCATATCAGCGGGGCTCCAAGAGACCCAGTACTTC
TRBV4-3	TRBJ2-3	TRBD1	few	CASSHAGGADTQYF	TGCGCCAGCAGCCACGCAGGGGGCGCGGATACGCAGTATTTT
TRBV20-1	TRBJ1-2	NA	many	CSEGSAGIYGYTF	TGCAGTGAGGGCAGCGCAGGGATCTATGGCTACACCTTC
TRBV12-3/TRBV12-4	TRBJ2-2	NA	few	CASSLAGAATGELFF	TGTGCCAGCAGTTTAGCGGGAGCGGCCACCGGGGAGCTGTTTTTT
TRBV28	TRBJ2-5	TRBD1	NA	CASRGQGGPETQYF	TGTGCCAGCAGGGGACAGGGGGGTCCCGAGACCCAGTACTTC
TRBV29-1	TRBJ1-2	NA	NA	CSVESGNYGYTF	TGCAGCGTTGAATCAGGGAACTATGGCTACACCTTC
TRBV5-1	TRBJ1-1	TRBD1	NA	CASSLEGAAFF	TGCGCCAGCAGCTTGGAGGGGGCGGCTTTCTTT
TRBV20-1	TRBJ2-3	TRBD2	NA	CSARVTSGRRDTQYF	TGCAGTGCTAGAGTCACTAGCGGGAGGCGGGATACGCAGTATTTT
TRBV2	TRBJ2-5	NA	few	CASRRTQETQYF	TGTGCCAGCAGAAGGACCCAAGAGACCCAGTACTTC
TRBV25-1	TRBJ1-5	NA	NA	CASSAANQPQHF	TGTGCCAGCAGTGCTGCGAATCAGCCCCAGCATTTT
TRBV30	TRBJ2-1	NA	few	CAWGGYNEQFF	TGTGCCTGGGGAGGCTACAATGAGCAGTTCTTC
TRBV5-5	TRBJ2-5	TRBD1	NA	CASSLEWDRKETQYF	TGTGCCAGCAGCTTGGAATGGGACAGAAAAGAGACCCAGTACTTC
TRBV20-1	TRBJ2-7	NA	many	CSASGRLAGEQYF	TGCAGTGCAAGCGGTAGACTCGCGGGGGAGCAGTACTTC
TRBV20-1	TRBJ2-3	NA	many	CSASLGVPTDTQYF	TGCAGTGCTAGTCTTGGAGTACCCACAGATACGCAGTATTTT
TRBV10-2	TRBJ1-1	NA	NA	CASRDSMNTEAFF	TGCGCCAGCAGGGACAGCATGAACACTGAAGCTTTCTTT
TRBV7-9	TRBJ2-3	NA	NA	CAIRPGEVRTDTQYF	TGTGCCATCCGACCCGGGGAGGTGAGGACAGATACGCAGTATTTT
TRBV24-1	TRBJ2-7	NA	many	CATSDNSYEQYF	TGTGCCACCAGTGACAACAGCTACGAGCAGTACTTC
TRBV6-1	TRBJ1-2	NA	many	CASRRQGTWEGYTF	TGTGCCAGCAGGCGCCAGGGGACTTGGGAGGGCTACACCTTC
TRBV7-9	TRBJ2-7	TRBD1	NA	CASSLDGTGRYEQYF	TGTGCCAGCAGCTTAGACGGGACAGGGCGATACGAGCAGTACTTC
TRBV3-1	TRBJ2-2	NA	NA	CASGTSGELFF	TGTGCCAGCGGAACTTCCGGGGAGCTGTTTTTT
TRBV7-9	TRBJ2-3	NA	NA	CASTLSQPTDTQYF	TGTGCCAGCACCCTGAGCCAGCCCACAGATACGCAGTATTTT
TRBV24-1	TRBJ2-1	TRBD2	few	CATSDTSGDNEQFF	TGTGCCACCAGTGATACTAGCGGGGACAATGAGCAGTTCTTC
TRBV29-1	TRBJ2-3	NA	NA	CSVDWASRSLKYF	TGCAGCGTGGATTGGGCCTCTCGATCCTTGAAGTATTTT
TRBV7-8	TRBJ2-1	NA	few	CASSLIRRDEQFF	TGTGCCAGCAGCTTAATACGGAGGGATGAGCAGTTCTTC
TRBV4-2	TRBJ2-2	NA	few	CASSQVSQTNTGELFF	TGTGCCAGCAGCCAAGTCTCCCAGACGAACACCGGGGAGCTGTTTTTT
TRBV12-2	TRBJ2-7	NA	few	CASRLSDGLAGVRDEQYF	TGTGCAAGTCGCTTATCGGATGGACTAGCGGGAGTACGGGACGAGCAGTACTTC
TRBV12-3/TRBV12-4	TRBJ2-5	TRBD1	many	CASSSFRGHQETQYF	TGTGCCAGCAGTTCCTTCAGGGGGCACCAAGAGACCCAGTACTTC
TRBV25-1	TRBJ2-1	TRBD1	NA	CAGSPQGAIYNEQFF	TGTGCCGGCAGTCCACAGGGGGCTATCTACAATGAGCAGTTCTTC
TRBV28	TRBJ2-7	NA	NA	CASSFLGTGEQYF	TGTGCCAGCAGTTTTCTGGGTACAGGAGAGCAGTACTTC
TRBV6-5	TRBJ2-2	TRBD2	many	CASSLVSGTTGELFF	TGTGCCAGCAGTTTGGTTAGCGGGACCACCGGGGAGCTGTTTTTT
TRBV7-3	TRBJ2-2	TRBD2	many	CASSLVGLAAMNTGELFF	TGTGCCAGCAGCTTAGTGGGACTAGCGGCAATGAACACCGGGGAGCTGTTTTTT
TRBV29-1	TRBJ2-7	TRBD2	NA	CSVFLASGNGEQYF	TGCAGCGTTTTCCTGGCTAGCGGGAACGGCGAGCAGTACTTC
TRBV12-3/TRBV12-4	TRBJ2-1	TRBD2	few	CASRGAGTYNEQFF	TGTGCCAGCAGAGGAGCGGGGACCTACAATGAGCAGTTCTTC
TRBV20-1	TRBJ2-1	NA	many	CSAAVRRLSYDEQFF	TGCAGTGCGGCCGTGAGGCGACTTTCGTATGATGAGCAGTTCTTC
TRBV6-2/TRBV6-3	TRBJ1-2	NA	many	CASSDRGYGYTF	TGTGCCAGCAGCGACCGGGGCTATGGCTACACCTTC
TRBV4-1	TRBJ2-2	TRBD1	few	CASSQEQGTNTGELFF	TGCGCCAGCAGCCAAGAACAGGGGACGAACACCGGGGAGCTGTTTTTT
TRBV5-1	TRBJ2-3	TRBD2	few	CASSLTSVDTQYF	TGCGCCAGCAGCCTGACTAGCGTAGATACGCAGTATTTT
TRBV29-1	TRBJ2-1	TRBD2	few	CSVLLADNEQFF	TGCAGCGTCCTCCTAGCGGACAATGAGCAGTTCTTC
TRBV12-3/TRBV12-4	TRBJ2-1	TRBD2	few	CASSLGGRSYNEQFF	TGTGCCAGCAGTTTAGGCGGGAGGTCCTACAATGAGCAGTTCTTC
TRBV6-5	TRBJ2-2	TRBD1	NA	CASSLREITGVYSTGELFF	TGTGCCAGCAGTTTAAGGGAGATTACAGGGGTTTACAGCACCGGGGAGCTGTTTTTT
TRBV6-4	TRBJ2-1	NA	NA	CASSDTTGHEQFF	TGTGCCAGCAGTGACACGACAGGCCATGAGCAGTTCTTC
TRBV6-1	TRBJ2-5	TRBD2	NA	CASRIAGGPQTQYF	TGTGCCAGTCGTATAGCGGGAGGGCCGCAGACCCAGTACTTC
TRBV30	TRBJ2-7	TRBD2	NA	CAWRTGTSGTYEQYF	TGTGCCTGGAGGACCGGGACTAGCGGAACCTACGAGCAGTACTTC
TRBV4-1	TRBJ1-2	NA	many	CASRGGDYGYTF	TGCGCCAGCAGAGGAGGTGACTATGGCTACACCTTC
TRBV11-3	TRBJ2-1	TRBD2	few	CASSPLTSGSINEQFF	TGTGCCAGCAGCCCCCTGACTAGCGGGAGTATCAATGAGCAGTTCTTC
TRBV15	TRBJ2-1	NA	many	CATSRDPGGHNEQFF	TGTGCCACCAGCAGAGATCCAGGAGGGCACAATGAGCAGTTCTTC